These T cell receptor beta chains were read from a single sample in a study of blood T cells in healthy people across ages. One entry per CDR3 protein, called by TCRdb with MiXCR from the 5' RACE reads. Among 1.5 million to 2 million distinct CDR3 sequences listed, just under 50% were seen once. Sequencing input: blood. The receptors were sampled from a woman in her thirties or forties in good health. Both conserved end residues are part of each CDR3.

V gene	CDR3 protein
TRBV2	CASSERAEETQYF
TRBV2	CASSGYTVATDTQYF
TRBV28	CASRPTGEPGLYGYTF
TRBV5-1	CASRAGFTDTQYF
TRBV6-6	CASDGTGNNEQFF
TRBV5-1	CASSALPVHEQFF
TRBV7-2	CASSQPQGWETQYF
TRBV7-2	CASSSYRESNEKLFF
TRBV12-3/TRBV12-4	CASSFQLAATGHNEQFF
TRBV20-1	CSAHRQGRNQPQHF
TRBV7-8	CASSLGLLLYGYTF
TRBV6-2/TRBV6-3	CASSYHTSGGYNEQFF
TRBV11-1	CTSSLGSYNEQFF
TRBV11-3	CASSLNPLLRGGRSSETQYF
TRBV9	CASSVLSTSTDTQYF
TRBV4-3	CASSQDRGFSYEQYF
TRBV20-1	CSASRRQGNYGCTF
TRBV4-3	CASSQELGQGYHEQYF
TRBV12-3/TRBV12-4	CASTFGGHTDTQYF
TRBV11-1	CASSLVAVRTSGANVLTF
TRBV29-1	CSVRTGGRYEQYF
TRBV2	CASSELFDSLTDTQYF
TRBV10-3	CAILTGSDEQFF
TRBV5-1	CASSLRLGTRQETQYF
TRBV15	CATSITQGNTDTQYF
TRBV28	CASRTRGFTVNEQFF
TRBV20-1	CSARDTGGASYEQYF
TRBV18	CASSPEGHTNTEAFF
TRBV6-6	CASSNTLVGNGYTF
TRBV12-3/TRBV12-4	CASSLEVGTGDQYF
TRBV6-6	CASSTWGYNEQFF
TRBV6-6	CASSYTGTDKDGYTF
TRBV24-1	CATSAGGSYNEQFF
TRBV12-5	CATGTGSLNYGYTF
TRBV27	CASSFDRGISTDTQYF
TRBV24-1	CATSDRLRGNEQFF
TRBV9	CASSAGTPTYEQYF
TRBV5-4	CASSQSRARDGSYEQYF
TRBV6-5	CASSYSPGEVNSPLHF
TRBV7-2	CASSSNREVKNIQYF
TRBV27	CASSLSVGTEQYF
TRBV20-1	CSAPGTKPYEQYF
TRBV13	CASSPRTAPMNTEAFF
TRBV5-1	CAGSAVSVQETQYF
TRBV6-5	CASSTPTGSYEQYF
TRBV6-2/TRBV6-3	CASSSLHNEQFF
TRBV10-3	CAISESDSQDTQYF
TRBV13	CASSSKADGTSGEYTDTQYF
TRBV18	CASSPGRGNQPQHF
TRBV7-2	CASSLQGKLRETQYF
TRBV3-1	CASSPGAPGQDTQYF
TRBV12-3/TRBV12-4	CASSFDRAYGYTF
TRBV6-5	CASSYTGQGREEKLVF